This T cell receptor (beta chain) was sequenced for a study of regulatory T cells in long-lasting Graves disease. Construction of the TCR beta libraries employed iRepertoire HTBI primers in conjunction with Arm-PCR of CDR3 regions. TCRdb reprocessed the multiplex PCR reads with MiXCR, giving one entry per CDR3 protein. The sample includes roughly 500,000 distinct CDR3 sequences, around 15% of them seen just once. The CDR3 contains 14 residues. Germline V gene lookup returns CDR1 MDHEN and CDR2 SYDVKM. Trimming stripped 4 bases from V and 9 bases from J, with 16 bases between. Details on this clonotype: Its matching antigen is unknown. This clone may be a read error of a much larger clone one base away.

Indicated time point: newly diagnosed GD, antithyroid drugs for less than 3 months. The TCR library was made from RNA that had been extracted from PBMCs in TRIzol. It was an endocrinology department in Xi'an, China, that provided the patients. Into tubes containing EDTA, approximately 9.4 milliliters of peripheral blood were drawn. Study results and caveats: Relative to newly diagnosed Graves' patients, persistent ones had lower TCR diversity.

These data were also reused for a study on T cells in Graves' hyperthyroidism and ophthalmopathy. That study reports: Primed by the HTBI set, a first-round RT-PCR was run on the TCR CDR3.

Sequencing used peripheral blood mononuclear cells (PBMCs), obtained at new diagnosis, from a patient treated with antithyroid drugs. This clonotype was obtained from a woman aged 45-65 years with Graves disease. The genes are TRBV28 and TRBJ2-1, with D possibly TRBD1 on 6 matching bases. The CDR3 loop reads CASSSATGMSEQFF. CDR3 bases: TGTGCCAGCAGTTCCGCGACAGGAATGAGTGAGCAGTTCTTC.